These 24 T cell receptor beta chains share one sample of origin, sequenced in a study of blood T cell repertoires in COVID-19. Measured with immunoSEQ multiplex PCR; TCRdb has only the in-frame clones, and not every one. The table lists over 30,000 clones, roughly 73% of them singletons. Sequenced material: peripheral blood. Source of these receptors: an elderly man with active or convalescent COVID-19.

The V gene is TRBV7-9, the J gene TRBJ2-7; 8 positions match TRBD1. V lost 5 bases and J lost 6; bases outside the gene matches: 9. Germline CDR1 reads SEHNR; CDR2 reads FQNEAQ (reference sequence). The CDR3 runs to 14 residues. The CDR3: CASSPMTGEGEQYF. The CDR3, as DNA: TGTGCCAGCAGCCCAATGACAGGGGAAGGCGAGCAGTACTTC.

V and J are TRBV3-1 (or the pseudogene TRBV3-2) and TRBJ1-1; TRBD1 agrees at 8 bases. The CDR3 covers 15 residues. The junction had 14 bases not matched to a gene; V was cut back by 6 bases and J by 8 bases. CDR1 LGHDT and CDR2 YNNKEL come from the germline V gene (reference sequence). The CDR3 sequence: CASRNTWTGRDEAFF. The CDR3 DNA reads as TGTGCCAGCAGAAATACCTGGACAGGGCGAGACGAAGCTTTCTTT.

This chain uses TRBV6-6 with TRBJ2-7; a possible D gene is TRBD1 (5 bases). CDR3 length equals 15 residues. CDR1 and CDR2 from the germline V gene are MNHNY and SVGAGI (reference sequence). Between the trimmed V and J ends, which lost 2 bases and 7 bases, there was a span of 18 bases. The CDR3 protein is CASSYRSGSVGEQYF. CDR3 DNA: TGTGCCAGCAGTTACCGCTCAGGGTCTGTGGGGGAGCAGTACTTC.

The chain employs TRBV7-9 and TRBJ2-7, with unresolved D. CDR1 SEHNR and CDR2 FQNEAQ come from the germline V gene (reference sequence). The ends were cut back, 3 bases at V and 1 base at J, with 10 bases in the middle. This CDR3 has 14 residues. The DNA for the CDR3 is TGTGCCAGCAGCTTTACATCTCTTTCCTACGAGCAGTACTTC. This encodes CASSFTSLSYEQYF. The whole variable domain, filled in from reference TRBV7-9 and TRBJ2-7, reads DTGVSQNPRHKITKRGQNVTFRCDPISEHNRLYWYRQTLGQGPEFLTYFQNEAQLEKSRLLSDRFSAERPKGSFSTLEIQRTEQGDSAMYLCASSFTSLSYEQYFGPGTRLTVT.

CDR3 sequence: CASSRNRNSPLHF. CDR3 nucleotide sequence: TGTGCCAGCAGTCGGAACAGGAATTCACCCCTCCACTTT. The chain carries TRBV27 and TRBJ1-6, with D perhaps TRBD1 (5 bases). This CDR3 is 13 amino acids long. Trimming cost V 5 bases and J 7 bases, with 9 bases left between them. Germline values: CDR1 MNHEY, CDR2 SMNVEV (reference sequence).

This clone is labeled medium-sized (0.01 to 0.1%). V and J are TRBV4-2 and TRBJ2-1; 13 positions agree with TRBD2. This CDR3 is built from 16 residues. Germline trimming cut 1 base from V and 4 bases from J; bases unmatched to any gene: 1. The germline gives CDR1 LGHNA, CDR2 YNFKEQ. CDR3 coding DNA: TGTGCCAGCAGCCAAGCACTAGCGGGGGGGTACAATGAGCAGTTCTTC. Protein: CASSQALAGGYNEQFF.

The CDR3 DNA reads as TGTGCCATTGCCGGGGAGGGCAATCAGCCCCAGCATTTT. Amino acid sequence: CAIAGEGNQPQHF. V and J are TRBV10-3 and TRBJ1-5; no clear D. This CDR3 is 13 amino acids long. CDR1 ENHRY and CDR2 SYGVKD come from the germline V gene. The V and J ends lost 9 bases and 2 bases respectively, with 11 bases between them.

The V gene is TRBV28, the J gene TRBJ2-1; TRBD2 matches at 7 bases. CDR1 and CDR2 from the germline V gene are MDHEN and SYDVKM. V lost 6 bases and J lost 9; bases outside the gene matches: 14. The CDR3 sequence is 15 residues long. The CDR3 bases are TGTGCCAGCAGATCGGGGGGTAGGGTTATGGGTGAGCAGTTCTTC. It translates to CASRSGGRVMGEQFF.

This clone has just a few counts. The chain couples TRBV24-1 to TRBJ2-1, with TRBD2 identical over 7 bases. Per the germline V gene, CDR1 is KGHDR and CDR2 is SFDVKD. V shed 9 bases, J shed 3 bases, and the junction held 7 bases outside the gene matches. This CDR3 is 14 amino acids long. The CDR3 spells CATGAASGYNEQFF. DNA for the CDR3: TGTGCCACCGGCGCGGCTAGCGGCTACAATGAGCAGTTCTTC.

This chain connects TRBV11-2 to TRBJ1-2; TRBD1 matches 7 bases. Per germline, CDR1 SGHAT and CDR2 FQNNGV. V dropped 4 bases and J dropped 8; count of bases not matched to a gene: 7. The CDR3 has 13 residues. The CDR3 spells CASSSRDSRGYTF. The CDR3 nucleotides read TGTGCCAGCAGCTCGAGGGACAGTCGCGGCTACACCTTC.

This clone turned up a few times. This chain links TRBV29-1 with TRBJ2-3; 7 bases line up with TRBD2. The junction had 9 bases not matched to a gene; V was cut back by 6 bases and J by 0 bases. Germline assignment: CDR1 SQVTM and CDR2 ANQGSEA. The CDR3 contains 15 residues. CDR3 residues: CSVGTSASSTDTQYF. CDR3 DNA: TGCAGCGTCGGAACTAGCGCTTCTAGCACAGATACGCAGTATTTT.

The chain combines TRBV27 with TRBJ2-6, with D hard to call. This CDR3 comprises 17 residues. CDR1 is MNHEY and CDR2 is SMNVEV in the germline V gene (reference sequence). Trimming took 6 bases from V and 0 from J, leaving 15 bases between them. The CDR3 coding sequence is TGTGCCAGCAGACGCGACCCGAACAGCTCTGGGGCCAACGTCCTGACTTTC. Translation gives CASRRDPNSSGANVLTF.

The rearrangement links TRBV28 to TRBJ1-2; TRBD1 might be the D (6 bases). V lost 6 bases and J lost 4, with 6 bases in between. Germline CDR1 reads MDHEN; CDR2 reads SYDVKM. The CDR3 contains 11 residues. The CDR3: CASRQGYGYTF. Written as DNA, the CDR3 is TGTGCCAGCAGACAGGGCTATGGCTACACCTTC.

V usage is TRBV4-3 and J usage is TRBJ1-1; D is uncertain. From germline, CDR1 is LGHNA and CDR2 YSLEER. The CDR3 is 14 amino acids. The germline V and J ends were trimmed by 0 bases and 7 bases, with 12 bases remaining between them. CDR3 nucleotide sequence: TGCGCCAGCAGCCAAGATTGGGGAGCCGGTGAAGCTTTCTTT. This encodes CASSQDWGAGEAFF.

The chain joins TRBV5-5 to TRBJ2-7; TRBD1 aligns across 7 bases. The germline V gene has CDR1 SGHKS and CDR2 YYEKEE (reference sequence). The CDR3 loop spans 15 amino acids. Trimming at V came to 4 bases and at J to 4 bases, leaving 11 bases not matched to a gene. Written as DNA, the CDR3 is TGTGCCAGCAGCCAAAGGGGGCAGTGGGGGTACGAGCAGTACTTC. Translated, it gives CASSQRGQWGYEQYF.

The chain joins TRBV3-1 (or the pseudogene TRBV3-2) to TRBJ1-2; D ambiguous. This CDR3 is 14 amino acids long. Germline V gives CDR1 LGHDT, CDR2 YNNKEL (reference sequence). Between the trimmed V and J ends, which lost 1 base and 6 bases, there was a span of 12 bases. The CDR3 loop reads CASSQVDRGHGYTF. CDR3 in DNA: TGTGCCAGCAGCCAAGTCGATCGTGGGCATGGCTACACCTTC.

This clone has just a few counts. The chain is built from TRBV7-2 and TRBJ2-7, with 11 bases that match TRBD2. CDR1 SGHTA and CDR2 FQGNSA come from the germline V gene. The CDR3 has 13 amino acids. V was clipped by 5 bases and J by 10 bases; unmatched bases: 7. CDR3 coding DNA: TGTGCCAGCAGCCTGTATAGCGGGAGGGTACAGTACTTC. Protein sequence: CASSLYSGRVQYF.

The genes are TRBV29-1 and TRBJ2-3; possibly TRBD1 for D (6 bases). Germline CDR1 is SQVTM and CDR2 is ANQGSEA. The length of the CDR3 is 13 residues. The V end was cut by 4 bases, the J end by 1 base, with 9 bases between. The CDR3: CSVGAGGTDTQYF. CDR3 coding DNA: TGCAGCGTTGGGGCAGGGGGCACAGATACGCAGTATTTT.

This clone came up a few times. CDR3 DNA sequence: TGTGCCAGCAGAGGGACAGGGAAGGGCTACGAGCAGTACTTC. This sequence encodes CASRGTGKGYEQYF. The chain combines TRBV5-6 with TRBJ2-7, with 9 bases aligning to TRBD1. The CDR3 totals 14 residues. V shed 5 bases, J shed 3 bases, and the junction held 6 bases outside the gene matches. Germline values: CDR1 SGHDT, CDR2 YYEEEE.

The chain carries TRBV12-3 or TRBV12-4 and TRBJ2-1; possibly TRBD2 for D (6 bases). The V and J ends lost 11 bases and 5 bases respectively, with 13 bases between them. The CDR3 is made up of 12 amino acids. For the CDR3, the DNA is TGTGCCGTCCGACTAGTCCACAATGAGCAGTTCTTC. Protein: CAVRLVHNEQFF.

This clone was detected only a few times. J is TRBJ1-2 and V is TRBV7-9, with no clear D. The V and J ends lost 5 bases and 0 bases respectively, with 4 bases between them. The CDR3 contains 12 residues. Germline V gene data show CDR1 as SEHNR and CDR2 as FQNEAQ (reference sequence). CDR3 sequence (DNA): TGTGCCAGCAGCCGAGCTAACTATGGCTACACCTTC. As protein: CASSRANYGYTF.

The V and J genes are TRBV7-2 and TRBJ2-6; D is perhaps TRBD1 (6 bases). Germline CDR1 and CDR2: SGHTA and FQGNSA. This CDR3 comprises 14 residues. Trimming pared 3 bases from V and 12 bases from J, leaving 15 bases between. CDR3 sequence: CASSFGTLHSVLTF. The CDR3 DNA reads as TGTGCCAGCAGCTTTGGGACACTTCACTCCGTCCTGACTTTC. Complete variable domain (other parts from reference TRBV7-2 and TRBJ2-6): GAGVSQSPSNKVTEKGKDVELRCDPISGHTALYWYRQSLGQGLEFLIYFQGNSAPDKSGLPSDRFSAERTGGSVSTLTIQRTQQEDSAVYLCASSFGTLHSVLTFGAGSRLTVL.

This clone was detected only a few times. The rearrangement uses TRBV6-2 or TRBV6-3 and TRBJ1-5, with D uncertain. This CDR3 comprises 14 residues. CDR1 and CDR2 (germline): MNHEY, SVGEGT. The V gene lost 0 bases and the J gene lost 3 bases, with 6 bases spanning the gap. The CDR3 region has the DNA TGTGCCAGCAGTTACTCTTCTTTCAATCAGCCCCAGCATTTT. Translating it yields CASSYSSFNQPQHF.

The chain is built from TRBV19 and TRBJ2-5, with 12 positions matching TRBD2. Looked up from germline, CDR1 is LNHDA and CDR2 is SQIVND (reference sequence). The CDR3 length is 15 residues. V lost 7 bases and J lost 0; bases outside the gene matches: 3. The CDR3 reads CASTGTSGYQETQYF. The CDR3 DNA is TGTGCCAGTACCGGGACTAGCGGGTACCAAGAGACCCAGTACTTC.